This T cell receptor beta chain was sequenced in a study of vaccination and CD4 T cells after COVID-19. V lost 7 bases and J lost 3; bases outside the gene matches: 2. From germline, CDR1 is MNHNS and CDR2 SASEGT. The CDR3 has 13 amino acids. The assay that was used to sequence DNA from cultured CD4+ T cells was the Oncomine TCR Beta short-read assay. TCRdb re-called the PCR reads with MiXCR, one entry per CDR3 protein. The table shows fewer than 20,000 distinct CDR3 sequences, with 78% occurring only once. With regard to this clonotype: What it binds is not known.

The sample's treatment: approximately nine-day PBMC culture with coronavirus spike peptide pools or control peptides (ViraFEST assay). The starting material was CD4+ T cells from blood, cultured in vitro, obtained after SARS-CoV-2 vaccination. The TCR originated in a human donor who received a COVID-19 vaccine. The rearrangement uses TRBV6-1 and TRBJ2-3; 9 bases are a match to TRBD2. The DNA of the CDR3 is TGTGCCAGCACGCGGGAGGGAACAGATACGCAGTATTTT. Its translation is CASTREGTDTQYF.